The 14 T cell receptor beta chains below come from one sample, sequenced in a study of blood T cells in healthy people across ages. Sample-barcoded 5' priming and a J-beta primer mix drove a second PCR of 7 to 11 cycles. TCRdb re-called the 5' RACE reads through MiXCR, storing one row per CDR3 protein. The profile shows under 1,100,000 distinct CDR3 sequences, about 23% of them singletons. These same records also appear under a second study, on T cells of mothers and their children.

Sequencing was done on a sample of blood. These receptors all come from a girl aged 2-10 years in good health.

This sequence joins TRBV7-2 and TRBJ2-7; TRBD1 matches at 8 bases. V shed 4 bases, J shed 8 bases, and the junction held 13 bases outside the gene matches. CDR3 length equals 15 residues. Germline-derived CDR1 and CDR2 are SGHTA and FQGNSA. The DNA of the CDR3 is TGTGCCAGCAGCTCAACCACCGCGGCAGGGGGCCAGCAGTACTTC. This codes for CASSSTTAAGGQQYF.

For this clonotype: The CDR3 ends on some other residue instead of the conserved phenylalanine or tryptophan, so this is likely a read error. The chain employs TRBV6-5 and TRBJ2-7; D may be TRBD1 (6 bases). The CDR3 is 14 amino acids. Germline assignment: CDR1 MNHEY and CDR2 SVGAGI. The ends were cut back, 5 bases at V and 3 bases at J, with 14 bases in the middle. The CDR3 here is CASSRHRDLYEQYL. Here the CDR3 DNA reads TGTGCCAGCAGTCGCCACAGGGACCTCTACGAGCAGTACCTC.

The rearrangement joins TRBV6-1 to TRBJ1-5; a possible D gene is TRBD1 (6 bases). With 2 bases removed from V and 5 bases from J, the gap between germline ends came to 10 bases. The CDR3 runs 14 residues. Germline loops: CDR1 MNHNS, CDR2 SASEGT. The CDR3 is CASSEKGGDQPQHF. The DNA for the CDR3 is TGTGCCAGCAGTGAAAAGGGGGGGGATCAGCCCCAGCATTTT.

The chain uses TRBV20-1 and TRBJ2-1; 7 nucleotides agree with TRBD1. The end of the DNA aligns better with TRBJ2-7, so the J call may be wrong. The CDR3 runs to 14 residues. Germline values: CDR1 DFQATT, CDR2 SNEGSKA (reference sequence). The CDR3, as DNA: TGCAGTGCCGTCAAGGGGGCTGATATCGACGAGCAGTACTTC. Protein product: CSAVKGADIDEQYF.

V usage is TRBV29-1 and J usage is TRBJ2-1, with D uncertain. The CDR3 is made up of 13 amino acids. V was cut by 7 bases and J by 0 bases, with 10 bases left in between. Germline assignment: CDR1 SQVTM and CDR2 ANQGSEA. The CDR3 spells CSDERSSYNEQFF. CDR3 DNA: TGCAGCGATGAGCGCAGCTCCTACAATGAGCAGTTCTTC.

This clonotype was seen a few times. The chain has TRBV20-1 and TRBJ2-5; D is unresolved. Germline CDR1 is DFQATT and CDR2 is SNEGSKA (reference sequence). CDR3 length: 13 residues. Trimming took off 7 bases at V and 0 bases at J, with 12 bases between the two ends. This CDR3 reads CSVPVLYQETQYF. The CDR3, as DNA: TGCAGTGTTCCGGTTCTGTACCAAGAGACCCAGTACTTC.

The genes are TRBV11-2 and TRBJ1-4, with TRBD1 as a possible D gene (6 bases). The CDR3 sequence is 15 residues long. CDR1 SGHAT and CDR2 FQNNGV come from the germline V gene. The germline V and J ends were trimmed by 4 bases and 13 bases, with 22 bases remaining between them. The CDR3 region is CASSSTGTQAGVLFF. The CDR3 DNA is TGTGCCAGCAGCTCTACCGGGACCCAAGCAGGGGTACTGTTTTTT.

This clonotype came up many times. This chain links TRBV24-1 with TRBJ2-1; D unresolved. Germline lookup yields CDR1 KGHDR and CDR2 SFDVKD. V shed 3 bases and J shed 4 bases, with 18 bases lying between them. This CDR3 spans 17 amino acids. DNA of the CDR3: TGTGCCACCAGTGATGGAATCAGGATCTCCTCTTACAATGAGCAGTTCTTC. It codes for CATSDGIRISSYNEQFF.

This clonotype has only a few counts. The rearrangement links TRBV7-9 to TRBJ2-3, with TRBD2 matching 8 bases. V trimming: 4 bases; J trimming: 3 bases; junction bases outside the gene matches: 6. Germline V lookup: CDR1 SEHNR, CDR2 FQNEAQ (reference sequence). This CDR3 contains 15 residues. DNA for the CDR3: TGTGCCAGCAGCTCCATTAGCGGGGAAACAGATACGCAGTATTTT. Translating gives CASSSISGETDTQYF.

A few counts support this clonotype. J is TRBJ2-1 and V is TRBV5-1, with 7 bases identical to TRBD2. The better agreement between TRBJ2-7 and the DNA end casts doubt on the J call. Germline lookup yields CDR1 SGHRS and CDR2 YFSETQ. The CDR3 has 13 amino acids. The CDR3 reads CASSLTSVHEQYF. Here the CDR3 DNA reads TGCGCCAGCAGCTTGACTAGCGTCCACGAGCAGTACTTC.

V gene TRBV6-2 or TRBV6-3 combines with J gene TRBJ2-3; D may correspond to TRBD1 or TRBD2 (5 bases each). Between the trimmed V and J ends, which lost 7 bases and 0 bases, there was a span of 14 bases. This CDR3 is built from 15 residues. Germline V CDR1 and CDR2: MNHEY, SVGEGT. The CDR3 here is CASTFRDESTDTQYF. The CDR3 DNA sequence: TGTGCCAGCACGTTCAGGGACGAGAGCACAGATACGCAGTATTTT.

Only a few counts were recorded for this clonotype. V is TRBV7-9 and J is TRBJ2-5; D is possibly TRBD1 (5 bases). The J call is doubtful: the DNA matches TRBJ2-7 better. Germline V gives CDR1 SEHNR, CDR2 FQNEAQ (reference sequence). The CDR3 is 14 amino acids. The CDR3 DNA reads TGTGCCAGCAGCTCACAGGCTCTTTCCTACGAGCAGTACTTC. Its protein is CASSSQALSYEQYF.

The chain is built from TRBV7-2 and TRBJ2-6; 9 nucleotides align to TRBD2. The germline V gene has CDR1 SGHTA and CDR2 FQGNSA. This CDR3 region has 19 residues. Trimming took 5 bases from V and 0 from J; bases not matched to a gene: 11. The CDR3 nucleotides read TGTGCCAGCAGCCCTAGGAGCGGGGGGCTACTCTCTGGGGCCAACGTCCTGACTTTC. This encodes CASSPRSGGLLSGANVLTF.

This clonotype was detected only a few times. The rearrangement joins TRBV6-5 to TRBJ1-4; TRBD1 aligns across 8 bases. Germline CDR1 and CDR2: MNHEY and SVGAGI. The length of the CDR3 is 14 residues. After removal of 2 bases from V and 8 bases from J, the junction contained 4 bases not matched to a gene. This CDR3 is CASSYGQGWEKLFF. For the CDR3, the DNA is TGTGCCAGCAGTTACGGACAGGGTTGGGAAAAACTGTTTTTT.